The 18 T cell receptor beta chains presented below share a single source sample, sequenced in a study of blood T cell repertoires in COVID-19. Using immunoSEQ multiplex PCR, the repertoire was profiled, and TCRdb retains in-frame clones only, with some absent. The sample contains 55,000 to 65,000 clones, more than 80% of which appear only once. Sequenced material: peripheral blood. Every receptor here comes from a woman older than 75 with active COVID-19.

This chain joins TRBV5-1 and TRBJ1-1; D gene uncertain. This CDR3 comprises 16 residues. Trimming pared 4 bases from V and 5 bases from J, leaving 21 bases between. CDR1 SGHRS and CDR2 YFSETQ come from the germline V gene. CDR3 coding DNA: TGCGCCAGCAGCCTTGAAGGAGGGAACGTTTGGACTGAAGCTTTCTTT. Translated, it gives CASSLEGGNVWTEAFF. Full variable domain (rest looked up from reference TRBV5-1 and TRBJ1-1): KAGVTQTPRYLIKTRGQQVTLSCSPISGHRSVSWYQQTPGQGLQFLFEYFSETQRNKGNFPGRFSGRQFSNSRSEMNVSTLELGDSALYLCASSLEGGNVWTEAFFGQGTRLTVV.

The chain links TRBV10-3 to TRBJ2-2, with D unclear. Germline CDR1 ENHRY, CDR2 SYGVKD. Trimming left V 2 bases short and J 0 bases short, with 4 bases between. The CDR3 is 14 amino acids. CDR3 sequence reads: CAISEATNTGELFF. The CDR3, as DNA: TGTGCCATCAGTGAGGCTACGAACACCGGGGAGCTGTTTTTT.

The CDR3 here is CASSDEGQTSYEQYV. CDR3 in DNA: TGCGCCAGCAGTGACGAGGGACAGACTAGCTACGAGCAGTACGTC. The rearrangement links TRBV10-1 to TRBJ2-7; possibly TRBD1 for D (7 bases). This CDR3 comprises 15 residues. V lost 3 bases, J lost 3 bases, and 15 bases lay in between. The germline gives CDR1 WNHNN, CDR2 SYGVQD (reference sequence).

The chain couples TRBV29-1 to TRBJ2-2; unclear D gene. Germline V gene sequence: CDR1 SQVTM, CDR2 ANQGSEA. CDR3 size: 15 residues. Trimming removed 2 bases at V and 1 base at J, with 11 bases between. CDR3 in DNA: TGCAGCGTTGAATCACCGCTAGTGAACACCGGGGAGCTGTTTTTT. As protein: CSVESPLVNTGELFF.

V usage is TRBV6-5 and J usage is TRBJ2-7, with 7 bases identical to TRBD1. J lost 0 bases, V lost 5 bases, and 7 bases had no gene match. The CDR3 length is 15 residues. Germline V gives CDR1 MNHEY, CDR2 SVGAGI. CDR3 sequence: CASSPRTGRSYEQYV. CDR3 DNA sequence: TGTGCCAGCAGTCCTCGGACAGGACGCTCCTACGAGCAGTACGTC.

Only a few counts were recorded for this clone. The chain uses TRBV5-6 and TRBJ1-2; 9 nucleotides align to TRBD1. The CDR3 consists of 14 residues. From germline, CDR1 is SGHDT and CDR2 YYEEEE. V shed 5 bases, J shed 3 bases, and the junction held 5 bases outside the gene matches. The CDR3 bases are TGTGCCAGCAGTCGACAGGGGGTGGACTATGGCTACACCTTC. Residues: CASSRQGVDYGYTF.

The V and J genes are TRBV5-5 and TRBJ2-1; no firm D call. V lost 0 bases, J lost 14 bases, and 6 bases lay in between. Germline values: CDR1 SGHKS, CDR2 YYEKEE (reference sequence). The CDR3 has 10 residues. CDR3 in DNA: TGTGCCAGCAGCTTGGTAGTGGAGTTCTTC. Translation: CASSLVVEFF.

The genes are TRBV3-1 (or the pseudogene TRBV3-2) and TRBJ2-5; 11 nucleotides line up with TRBD2. Germline V gene lookup returns CDR1 LGHDT and CDR2 YNNKEL (reference sequence). The CDR3 loop spans 18 amino acids. Trimming cost V 0 bases and J 5 bases; bases outside gene matches: 11. The CDR3 DNA reads TGTGCCAGCAGCCAAGATTTTGGCACTAGCGGGGGAGCGGAGACCCAGTACTTC. This translates into CASSQDFGTSGGAETQYF.

The CDR3 DNA reads as TGTGCCAGCAGCGCGGGCCGCGGGAGCTCCTACGAGCAGTACTTC. Its protein product is CASSAGRGSSYEQYF. The rearrangement joins TRBV9 to TRBJ2-7; TRBD2 matches at 7 bases. This CDR3 has 15 amino acids. V shed 3 bases, J shed 0 bases, and the junction held 6 bases outside the gene matches. CDR1 and CDR2 from the germline V gene are SGDLS and YYNGEE.

The chain uses TRBV4-1 and TRBJ2-2, with 14 positions matching TRBD2. The length of the CDR3 is 18 residues. Germline lookup yields CDR1 MGHRA and CDR2 YSYEKL. With V trimmed by 3 bases and J by 5 bases, 8 bases remained unmatched. CDR3 sequence: CASSQRLAGGPDTGELFF. In DNA, the CDR3 is TGCGCCAGCAGCCAGAGACTAGCGGGAGGGCCGGATACCGGGGAGCTGTTTTTT.

This chain connects TRBV12-1 to TRBJ2-6; TRBD2, the D gene given by the table, was not confirmed from the DNA. TRBV12-1 is tagged as a pseudogene. CDR3 length: 16 residues. The CDR3 here is CASSFTEDSGANVLTF. The CDR3 DNA follows: TGTGCCAGCAGCTTTACCGAGGACTCTGGGGCCAACGTCCTGACTTTC.

The chain couples TRBV3-1 (or the pseudogene TRBV3-2) to TRBJ2-2; 13 bases are a match to TRBD2. Per germline, CDR1 LGHDT and CDR2 YNNKEL (reference sequence). The CDR3 has 17 residues. The V and J ends lost 3 bases and 1 base, in that order; junction bases with no gene match: 2. This CDR3 is CASSQRLAGGNTGELFF. CDR3 coding DNA: TGTGCCAGCAGCCAGAGACTAGCGGGGGGGAACACCGGGGAGCTGTTTTTT.

The gene calls are TRBV3-1 (or the pseudogene TRBV3-2) and TRBJ2-2, with 12 bases that match TRBD2. V was pared by 4 bases and J by 1 base, with 16 bases of the junction left unmatched. This CDR3 is 21 amino acids long. Germline V gene sequence: CDR1 LGHDT, CDR2 YNNKEL (reference sequence). The CDR3 is CASSPIPSTSGGPRNTGELFF. The CDR3 DNA is TGTGCCAGCAGCCCGATTCCTTCGACTAGCGGGGGACCTCGGAACACCGGGGAGCTGTTTTTT.

The rearrangement joins TRBV10-1 to TRBJ1-2, with D unclear. Germline lookup yields CDR1 WNHNN and CDR2 SYGVQD (reference sequence). The CDR3 has 14 residues. Trimming removed 3 bases at V and 4 bases at J, with 12 bases between. CDR3 protein: CASSEGLGPYGYTF. The CDR3 DNA is TGCGCCAGCAGTGAAGGACTGGGCCCCTATGGCTACACCTTC.

The V gene is TRBV18, the J gene TRBJ1-4; 7 bases line up with TRBD1. The CDR3 length is 16 residues. With 3 bases clipped from V and 8 bases from J, the junction kept 12 bases outside the gene matches. Germline V lookup: CDR1 KGHSH, CDR2 LQKENI. As DNA, the CDR3 is TGTGCCAGCTCACCCAGGGGGTCGGGACCGGGCGAAAAACTGTTTTTT. Protein product: CASSPRGSGPGEKLFF.

The chain employs TRBV6-1 and TRBJ2-2; TRBD2 matches 15 bases. Trimming took 4 bases from V and 6 from J; bases not matched to a gene: 6. This CDR3 region has 17 residues. Germline values: CDR1 MNHNS, CDR2 SASEGT. This chain's CDR3 is CASSGTSGGAGAGELFF. The CDR3 region has the DNA TGTGCCAGCAGTGGGACTAGCGGGGGGGCCGGTGCCGGGGAGCTGTTTTTT.

The chain joins TRBV5-1 to TRBJ1-6; D is perhaps TRBD1 (6 bases). Germline V gene lookup returns CDR1 SGHRS and CDR2 YFSETQ. This CDR3 has 14 amino acids. The germline V and J ends were trimmed by 4 bases and 6 bases, with 11 bases remaining between them. CDR3 nucleotide sequence: TGCGCCAGCAGCCTGGACAGAGTTAATTCACCCCTCCACTTT. Protein product: CASSLDRVNSPLHF.

This chain uses TRBV28 with TRBJ2-5; possible D gene TRBD1, 5 bases. V dropped 8 bases and J dropped 0 bases, with 10 bases sitting between them. Germline-derived CDR1 and CDR2 are MDHEN and SYDVKM. The CDR3 covers 13 residues. DNA for the CDR3: TGTGCCAGCTGTGGGGCCAACCAAGAGACCCAGTACTTC. Translation gives CASCGANQETQYF.